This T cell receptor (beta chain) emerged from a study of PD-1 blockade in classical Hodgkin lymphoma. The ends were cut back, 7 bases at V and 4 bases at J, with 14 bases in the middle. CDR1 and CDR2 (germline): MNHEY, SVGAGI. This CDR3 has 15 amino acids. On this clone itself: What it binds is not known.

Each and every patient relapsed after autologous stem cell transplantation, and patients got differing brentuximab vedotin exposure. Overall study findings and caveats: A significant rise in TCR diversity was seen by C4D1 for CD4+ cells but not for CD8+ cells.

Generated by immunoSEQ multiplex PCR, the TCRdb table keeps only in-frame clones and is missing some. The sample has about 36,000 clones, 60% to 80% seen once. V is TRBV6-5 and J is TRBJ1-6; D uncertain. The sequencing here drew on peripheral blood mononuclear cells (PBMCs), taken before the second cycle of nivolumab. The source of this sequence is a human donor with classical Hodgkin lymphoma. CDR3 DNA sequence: TGTGCCAGCAAAAGCGAAACCCAATATAATTCACCCCTCCACTTT. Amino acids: CASKSETQYNSPLHF.